This T cell receptor (beta chain) was captured by sequencing in a study of beta chain features in type 1 diabetes. The study's findings and limits: Any role of HLA type in TCRB rearrangement remained unresolved here. Type 1 diabetes patients had fewer VDJ junction insertions and more deletions. All four CD4+ subsets from Type 1 diabetes patients carried moderately but significantly shorter TCRB CDR3s.

All of the isolated RNA was reverse transcribed, so expressed TCRB transcripts were sequenced. Sequenced naive, central memory and regulatory T cell samples produced an average of approximately 3.8 million reads. The protocol was immunoSEQ multiplex PCR, while the TCRdb copy is restricted to in-frame clones and leaves out a portion. The table records about 640,000 clones, approximately 13% of them present only once. Sorting of CD4+ naive, central memory, regulatory and stem cell-like memory cells was performed via CD45RO/CCR7/CD25/CD127/CD95/CD27. V was trimmed by 6 bases and J by 5 bases, leaving 18 bases between them. The V gene's germline CDR1 is SNHLY and CDR2 FYNNEI. The CDR3 extends over 15 amino acids. As concerns this clone: The antigen is undetermined.

Input material: naive CD4+ T cells from blood. This receptor was obtained from a man aged 25-45 years with type 1 diabetes. The chain has TRBV2 and TRBJ2-3; D is perhaps TRBD2 (6 bases). The CDR3 DNA reads TGTGCCAGCAGCCTGGGGGGACTCGATGGAGATACGCAGTATTTT. Translating it yields CASSLGGLDGDTQYF.